This T cell receptor (beta chain) emerged from a study of regulatory T cells in long-lasting Graves disease. Study-wide context: Antithyroid drugs had been given to newly diagnosed Graves' patients for under 3 months.

Assembly of TCR beta libraries relied on iRepertoire HTBI primers together with Arm-PCR of CDR3 regions. Using its own MiXCR run on the multiplex PCR reads, TCRdb lists one record per CDR3 protein. The data hold about 300,000 distinct CDR3 sequences, with more than 15% observed a single time. Per germline, CDR1 PRHDT and CDR2 FYEKMQ (reference sequence). Trimming stripped 6 bases from V and 9 bases from J, with 15 bases between. The CDR3 has 13 amino acids. Time point given: newly diagnosed GD, antithyroid drugs for less than 3 months. TCR sequences were obtained from RNA taken from PBMCs. This clonotype appeared many times.

V usage is TRBV13 and J usage is TRBJ2-1, with D perhaps matching TRBD2 (6 bases). The receptor's source is a female donor with Graves disease. Sequenced material: peripheral blood mononuclear cells (PBMCs), taken at new diagnosis, from a patient treated with antithyroid drugs. The CDR3 bases are TGTGCCAGCAGGGAGGGAGGAAGGGGTGAGCAGTTCTTC. Amino acid sequence: CASREGGRGEQFF.